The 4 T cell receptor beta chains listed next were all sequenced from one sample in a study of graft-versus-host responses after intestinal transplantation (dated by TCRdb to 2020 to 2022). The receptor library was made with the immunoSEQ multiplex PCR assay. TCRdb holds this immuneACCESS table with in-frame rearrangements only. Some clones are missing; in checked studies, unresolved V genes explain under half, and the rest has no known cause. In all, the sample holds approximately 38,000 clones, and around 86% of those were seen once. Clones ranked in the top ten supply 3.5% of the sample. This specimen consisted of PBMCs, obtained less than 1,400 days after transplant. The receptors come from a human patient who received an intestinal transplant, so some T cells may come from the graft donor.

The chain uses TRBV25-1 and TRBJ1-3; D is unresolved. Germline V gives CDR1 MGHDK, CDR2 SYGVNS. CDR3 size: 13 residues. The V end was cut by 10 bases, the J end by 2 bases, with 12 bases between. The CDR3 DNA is TGTGCCACCCACAGTGGGGCTGGAAACACCATATATTTT. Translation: CATHSGAGNTIYF.

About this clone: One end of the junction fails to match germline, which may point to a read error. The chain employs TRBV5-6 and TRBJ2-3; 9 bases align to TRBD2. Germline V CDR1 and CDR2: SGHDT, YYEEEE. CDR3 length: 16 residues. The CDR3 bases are TGTGCCAGCAGCTTGGGGCCCGGGACTAGCAAAGATACGCAGTATTTT. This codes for CASSLGPGTSKDTQYF.

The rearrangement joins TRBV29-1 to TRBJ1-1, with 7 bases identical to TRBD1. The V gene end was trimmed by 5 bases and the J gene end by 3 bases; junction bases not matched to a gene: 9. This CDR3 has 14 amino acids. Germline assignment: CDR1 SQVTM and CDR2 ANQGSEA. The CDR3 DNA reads TGCAGCGTTCGCCCCGGGACAGACTACACTGAAGCTTTCTTT. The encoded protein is CSVRPGTDYTEAFF.

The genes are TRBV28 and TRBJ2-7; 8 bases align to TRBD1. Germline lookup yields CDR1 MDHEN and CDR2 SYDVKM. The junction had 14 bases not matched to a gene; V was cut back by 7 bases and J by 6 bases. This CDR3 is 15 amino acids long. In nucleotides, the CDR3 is TGTGCCAGCACCTCGGTCGGGACAGGTGCTCGCGAGCAGTACTTC. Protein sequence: CASTSVGTGAREQYF.